Listed here are 25 T cell receptor beta chains from one sample, sequenced in a study of identical twins. TCRdb used MiXCR to reprocess the 5' RACE reads, holding one entry per CDR3 protein. The table lists some 1,700,000 distinct CDR3 sequences, about 31% of them singletons, with approximately 0.25% in the top ten. The sequenced sample consisted of cord blood. All receptors derive from a newborn girl in good health.

This clonotype was counted between two and nine times. The chain is built from TRBV7-9 and TRBJ2-1; no clear D gene. CDR3 length: 9 amino acids. Between the trimmed V and J ends, which lost 10 bases and 6 bases, there was a span of 4 bases. Germline CDR1 and CDR2: SEHNR and FQNEAQ (reference sequence). CDR3 residues: CATPNEQFF. For the CDR3, the DNA is TGTGCCACCCCCAATGAGCAGTTCTTC.

This clonotype has just a few counts. The chain combines TRBV11-1 with TRBJ2-2; no clear D gene. Germline CDR1 reads SGHAT; CDR2 reads FQDESV (reference sequence). Trimming cost V 3 bases and J 7 bases, with 6 bases left between them. The CDR3 length is 12 residues. The CDR3 reads CASSFNNGELFF. The CDR3 DNA reads TGTGCCAGCAGCTTTAATAACGGGGAGCTGTTTTTT.

The CDR3 here is CASSRPGQASYNEQFF. DNA for the CDR3: TGTGCCAGCAGCCGTCCTGGACAGGCATCTTACAATGAGCAGTTCTTC. This sequence joins TRBV5-4 and TRBJ2-1; the match to TRBD1 covers 7 bases. This CDR3 is built from 16 residues. V was clipped by 4 bases and J by 4 bases; unmatched bases: 11. The germline V gene has CDR1 SGHNT and CDR2 YYREEE (reference sequence).

The rearrangement links TRBV6-2 or TRBV6-3 to TRBJ2-7, with 7 bases lining up with TRBD2. V trimming: 5 bases; J trimming: 0 bases; junction bases outside the gene matches: 7. Looked up from germline, CDR1 is MNHEY and CDR2 is SVGEGT. The CDR3 has 15 residues. CDR3 DNA: TGTGCCAGCAGTCGGTTGAGCGGGATCTCCTACGAGCAGTACTTC. This gives the protein CASSRLSGISYEQYF.

This chain uses TRBV5-1 with TRBJ2-5; TRBD1 might be the D (5 bases). This CDR3 is built from 15 residues. V lost 0 bases, J lost 2 bases, and 11 bases lay in between. In germline, CDR1 is SGHRS, CDR2 YFSETQ. The CDR3 region is CASSLVDTVQETQYF. The CDR3 DNA follows: TGCGCCAGCAGCTTGGTGGACACGGTGCAAGAGACCCAGTACTTC.

This chain's CDR3 is CSARSLAGYEQFF. As DNA, the CDR3 is TGCAGTGCTAGGAGTCTAGCAGGCTACGAGCAGTTCTTC. The chain is built from TRBV20-1 and TRBJ2-1; tentatively, D is TRBD2 (5 bases). CDR1 and CDR2 (germline): DFQATT, SNEGSKA (reference sequence). The CDR3 is made up of 13 amino acids. V was trimmed by 3 bases and J by 10 bases, leaving 16 bases between them.

V and J are TRBV7-2 and TRBJ2-2; TRBD2 matches at 7 bases. V gave up 0 bases and J gave up 2 bases; unmatched junction bases: 6. The CDR3 contains 17 residues. Germline CDR1 SGHTA, CDR2 FQGNSA. The CDR3 region has the DNA TGTGCCAGCAGCTTAGCGTCAATAGCGGGTAACACCGGGGAGCTGTTTTTT. Translation: CASSLASIAGNTGELFF.

The V call is TRBV4-2, the J call TRBJ2-5, with 16 nucleotides matching TRBD2. The CDR3 length is 17 residues. The ends lost 6 bases at V and 11 bases at J; junction bases unmatched: 15. CDR1 LGHNA and CDR2 YNFKEQ come from the germline V gene. The DNA for the CDR3 is TGTGCCAGCAGACGCCTGGGACTAGCGGGAGGGCCGAATGAGCAGTACTTC. Translated: CASRRLGLAGGPNEQYF.

This clonotype was seen just once. The rearrangement joins TRBV20-1 to TRBJ2-1, with 11 positions matching TRBD2. Per the germline V gene, CDR1 is DFQATT and CDR2 is SNEGSKA (reference sequence). There are 14 residues in the CDR3. After removal of 2 bases from V and 8 bases from J, the junction contained 5 bases not matched to a gene. The CDR3 here is CSARSSGRVDEQFF. CDR3 nucleotides: TGCAGTGCTAGAAGTAGCGGGAGGGTCGATGAGCAGTTCTTC.

In its sample, this clonotype was seen a few times. The V call is TRBV3-1, the J call TRBJ2-3; no definite D call. The CDR3 is 16 residues long. Trimming took 1 base from V and 0 from J, leaving 11 bases between them. Germline assignment: CDR1 LGHDT and CDR2 YNNKEL (reference sequence). CDR3 amino acids: CASSQVYAASTDTQYF. The CDR3 DNA reads TGTGCCAGCAGCCAAGTCTATGCGGCTAGCACAGATACGCAGTATTTT.

This clonotype turned up a few times. The CDR3 reads CASSPGGGTKNIQYF. In nucleotides, the CDR3 is TGCGCCAGCAGCCCGGGAGGGGGAACCAAAAACATTCAGTACTTC. The rearrangement links TRBV5-1 to TRBJ2-4, with TRBD2 matching 8 bases. CDR3 length: 15 residues. CDR1 is SGHRS and CDR2 is YFSETQ in the germline V gene. The J segment lost 2 bases and the V segment lost 4 bases, leaving 5 bases of the junction unmatched.

The chain combines TRBV5-1 with TRBJ1-2, with no clear D. Trimming took 0 bases from V and 7 from J, leaving 16 bases between them. The CDR3 extends over 15 amino acids. Germline CDR1 reads SGHRS; CDR2 reads YFSETQ. DNA of the CDR3: TGCGCCAGCAGCTTGGGGCGACCCGGGCTCGGTGGCTACACCTTC. Translation: CASSLGRPGLGGYTF.

The gene calls are TRBV12-3 or TRBV12-4 and TRBJ1-6; D is unclear. This CDR3 is 15 amino acids long. V lost 7 bases and J lost 5, with 15 bases in between. In DNA, the CDR3 is TGTGCCAGCACCCGGACGGCCAGTAATAATTCACCCCTCCACTTT. Translated: CASTRTASNNSPLHF.

Turning to this clonotype: A read error may account for a junction end that differs from germline. The chain has TRBV3-1 and TRBJ2-1; tentatively, D is TRBD1 (6 bases). The CDR3 runs 15 residues. Germline V CDR1 and CDR2: LGHDT, YNNKEL (reference sequence). The CDR3 nucleotides are TGTGCCAGCGGCCACTATTTCCCAGGGGACAATGAGCAGTTCTTC. Encoded protein: CASGHYFPGDNEQFF.

The chain combines TRBV20-1 with TRBJ2-1, with 8 bases aligning to TRBD2. The ends lost 2 bases at V and 6 bases at J; junction bases unmatched: 6. Germline V gene sequence: CDR1 DFQATT, CDR2 SNEGSKA (reference sequence). The CDR3 loop spans 14 amino acids. The CDR3 is CSARIAGKGNEQFF. CDR3 nucleotides: TGCAGTGCTAGAATAGCGGGAAAGGGCAATGAGCAGTTCTTC.

The genes are TRBV13 and TRBJ2-1; 10 bases map to TRBD2. CDR3 size: 15 residues. V lost 6 bases to trimming and J lost 3 bases; unmatched junction nucleotides: 5. Per germline, CDR1 PRHDT and CDR2 FYEKMQ (reference sequence). CDR3 protein: CASRELAGFYNEQFF. CDR3 DNA sequence: TGTGCCAGCAGGGAACTAGCGGGGTTCTACAATGAGCAGTTCTTC. Full variable domain (remainder filled in from reference TRBV13 and TRBJ2-1): AAGVIQSPRHLIKEKRETATLKCYPIPRHDTVYWYQQGPGQDPQFLISFYEKMQSDKGSIPDRFSAQQFSDYHSELNMSSLELGDSALYFCASRELAGFYNEQFFGPGTRLTVL.

In its sample, this clonotype was seen a few times. The rearrangement uses TRBV29-1 and TRBJ2-5; 12 bases fit TRBD2. CDR1 SQVTM and CDR2 ANQGSEA come from the germline V gene. The CDR3 runs to 15 residues. Germline trimming cut 4 bases from V and 1 base from J; bases unmatched to any gene: 4. CDR3 sequence: CSVGTSGDLQETQYF. The CDR3 region has the DNA TGCAGCGTTGGGACTAGCGGGGACCTCCAAGAGACCCAGTACTTC.

V gene TRBV10-3 combines with J gene TRBJ1-2; 8 nucleotides match TRBD1. The CDR3 runs to 15 residues. Germline V lookup: CDR1 ENHRY, CDR2 SYGVKD. The J segment lost 5 bases and the V segment lost 0 bases, leaving 5 bases of the junction unmatched. CDR3 residues: CAISESPDRAYGYTF. The CDR3 DNA follows: TGTGCCATCAGTGAGTCCCCGGACAGGGCTTATGGCTACACCTTC.

The chain combines TRBV12-3 or TRBV12-4 with TRBJ2-1; D perhaps matches TRBD2 (6 bases). The CDR3 totals 15 residues. The ends were cut back, 2 bases at V and 4 bases at J, with 12 bases in the middle. Here the CDR3 reads CASSLFGGTYNEQFF. CDR3 DNA: TGTGCCAGCAGTTTATTCGGCGGGACTTACAATGAGCAGTTCTTC.

This clonotype was picked up a small number of times. The chain uses TRBV7-6 and TRBJ1-4; the match to TRBD1 covers 10 bases. Losses at the gene ends were 2 bases for V and 0 bases for J; bases not matched to a gene: 12. The germline CDR1 and CDR2 sequences are SGHVS and FNYEAQ. CDR3 size: 20 residues. The CDR3 loop is CASSLQTGTGVIATNEKLFF. The CDR3 coding sequence is TGTGCCAGCAGCTTACAGACCGGGACAGGGGTAATTGCAACTAATGAAAAACTGTTTTTT.

V usage is TRBV20-1 and J usage is TRBJ1-2; D unclear. The V and J ends lost 3 bases and 4 bases respectively, with 18 bases between them. CDR3 length: 15 amino acids. Germline lookup yields CDR1 DFQATT and CDR2 SNEGSKA (reference sequence). The DNA for the CDR3 is TGCAGTGCTAGTCGTGGGAGTCAAGGCCCCTATGGCTACACCTTC. It specifies CSASRGSQGPYGYTF.

Worth noting for this clonotype: Mismatch with germline at one junction end may stem from a read error. The chain carries TRBV6-4 and TRBJ2-1; D remains ambiguous. Germline values: CDR1 MRHNA, CDR2 SNTAGT. CDR3 size: 10 residues. The CDR3 nucleotides read TGTGCCTGCAGTGAGGAGCAGCAGTTCTTC. Translation: CACSEEQQFF.

The sample holds a few counts of this clonotype. The chain recombines TRBV7-2 with TRBJ2-7; D is possibly TRBD1 or TRBD2 (8 bases each). The CDR3 runs to 16 residues. V was shortened by 2 bases and J by 0 bases, with 14 bases between the two germline ends. CDR1 and CDR2 (germline): SGHTA, FQGNSA. The CDR3 loop reads CASSLSSGTGSYEQYF. In DNA form, the CDR3 reads TGTGCCAGCAGCTTAAGTAGCGGGACAGGCTCCTACGAGCAGTACTTC.

V and J are TRBV4-1 and TRBJ1-2, with 7 bases lining up with TRBD1. The CDR3 runs 16 residues. Germline assignment: CDR1 MGHRA and CDR2 YSYEKL. The V gene end was trimmed by 1 base and the J gene end by 4 bases; junction bases not matched to a gene: 9. CDR3 coding DNA: TGCGCCAGCAGCCAAGCGTCGACAGGGTGGATCTATGGCTACACCTTC. Translating it yields CASSQASTGWIYGYTF.

The sample holds a few counts of this clonotype. V gene TRBV7-2 combines with J gene TRBJ2-5, with 11 bases matching TRBD2. Germline-derived CDR1 and CDR2 are SGHTA and FQGNSA. Trimming at V came to 3 bases and at J to 11 bases, leaving 11 bases not matched to a gene. The CDR3 extends over 15 amino acids. CDR3 sequence reads: CASSFSGTSGNEQYF. CDR3 sequence (DNA): TGTGCCAGCAGCTTTTCAGGGACTAGCGGCAATGAGCAGTACTTC.